A selection of T cell receptor beta chains follows, all from one sample in a study of cytomegalovirus exposure and HLA in healthy donors. TCRdb keeps only in-frame clones here, not all; method: immunoSEQ multiplex PCR. Its table records 50,000 or so clones. The sample taken for sequencing was PBMCs. These receptors all come from a man aged 40-49 years in good health and CMV-seropositive. Each CDR3 is given with its conserved first and last residue. D genes are given only for firm matches.

CDR3 protein: CASSPVRESYYEQYF; CDR3 DNA: TGTGCCAGCAGTCCCGTCAGGGAAAGTTACTACGAGCAGTACTTC; D gene: -; CDR3 length: 15; V gene: TRBV6-5; J gene: TRBJ2-7
CDR3 protein: CASSLNRGETEAFF; CDR3 DNA: TGTGCCAGCAGCCTAAACAGGGGTGAAACTGAAGCTTTCTTT; D gene: TRBD1; CDR3 length: 14; V gene: TRBV7-3; J gene: TRBJ1-1
CDR3 protein: CASSYSRGGETQYF; CDR3 DNA: TGTGCCAGCAGTTACTCAAGGGGTGGGGAGACCCAGTACTTC; D gene: -; CDR3 length: 14; V gene: TRBV6-5; J gene: TRBJ2-5
CDR3 protein: CSVGGGTQYF; CDR3 DNA: TGCAGCGTTGGGGGGGGGACCCAGTACTTC; D gene: TRBD2; CDR3 length: 10; V gene: TRBV29-1; J gene: TRBJ2-5
CDR3 protein: CASSPGGGWGTGELFF; CDR3 DNA: TGTGCCAGCAGCCCAGGCGGAGGCTGGGGCACCGGGGAGCTGTTTTTT; D gene: -; CDR3 length: 16; V gene: TRBV9; J gene: TRBJ2-2
CDR3 protein: CATSTATNTEAFF; CDR3 DNA: TGTGCCACCTCGACAGCTACGAACACTGAAGCTTTCTTT; D gene: -; CDR3 length: 13; V gene: TRBV5-4; J gene: TRBJ1-1
CDR3 protein: CASSLELAGATDTQYF; CDR3 DNA: TGTGCCAGCAGCTTAGAACTAGCGGGGGCCACAGATACGCAGTATTTT; D gene: TRBD2; CDR3 length: 16; V gene: TRBV11-1; J gene: TRBJ2-3
CDR3 protein: CASSPSLPYEQYF; CDR3 DNA: TGTGCCAGCAGCCCTAGTCTCCCTTACGAGCAGTACTTC; D gene: -; CDR3 length: 13; V gene: TRBV7-8; J gene: TRBJ2-7
CDR3 protein: CASSPVRGTVRWNF; CDR3 DNA: TGTGCCAGCAGTCCAGTGCGGGGGACGGTCAGGTGGAACTTC; D gene: TRBD2; CDR3 length: 14; V gene: TRBV7-9; J gene: TRBJ2-7
CDR3 protein: CASSLRLPQTQYF; CDR3 DNA: TGTGCCAGCAGCTTAAGACTACCTCAGACCCAGTACTTC; D gene: -; CDR3 length: 13; V gene: TRBV7-2; J gene: TRBJ2-5
CDR3 protein: CAWSGGDEQYF; CDR3 DNA: TGTGCCTGGAGTGGGGGGGACGAGCAGTACTTC; D gene: -; CDR3 length: 11; V gene: TRBV30; J gene: TRBJ2-7
CDR3 protein: CSARDAAGQYF; CDR3 DNA: TGCAGTGCTAGGGATGCCGCAGGGCAGTACTTC; D gene: -; CDR3 length: 11; V gene: TRBV20-1; J gene: TRBJ2-7
CDR3 protein: CATEGTSVIEQYF; CDR3 DNA: TGTGCCACTGAAGGGACTAGCGTTATCGAGCAGTACTTC; D gene: TRBD2; CDR3 length: 13; V gene: TRBV28; J gene: TRBJ2-7
CDR3 protein: CASSPRDWLAGDEQFF; CDR3 DNA: TGTGCCAGCAGCCCTCGGGATTGGCTAGCGGGAGATGAGCAGTTCTTC; D gene: TRBD2; CDR3 length: 16; V gene: TRBV7-9; J gene: TRBJ2-1
CDR3 protein: CASSLSTRGAFF; CDR3 DNA: TGTGCCAGCAGCTTGTCTACCCGGGGAGCTTTCTTT; D gene: -; CDR3 length: 12; V gene: TRBV13; J gene: TRBJ1-1
CDR3 protein: CASSPQGSSLSSGANVLTF; CDR3 DNA: TGTGCCAGCAGCCCACAAGGGAGCTCACTATCCTCTGGGGCCAACGTCCTGACTTTC; D gene: -; CDR3 length: 19; V gene: TRBV21-1; J gene: TRBJ2-6
CDR3 protein: CASSRVSEAYEQYF; CDR3 DNA: TGTGCCAGCAGCCGCGTTAGTGAGGCCTACGAGCAGTACTTC; D gene: -; CDR3 length: 14; V gene: TRBV5-6; J gene: TRBJ2-7
CDR3 protein: CASSYDRGRTEAFF; CDR3 DNA: TGTGCCAGCAGTTACGACAGGGGGCGCACTGAAGCTTTCTTT; D gene: TRBD1; CDR3 length: 14; V gene: TRBV6-5; J gene: TRBJ1-1
CDR3 protein: CASSLSGGPNTGELFF; CDR3 DNA: TGTGCCAGCAGCTTGAGCGGGGGGCCAAACACCGGGGAGCTGTTTTTT; D gene: TRBD2; CDR3 length: 16; V gene: TRBV5-4; J gene: TRBJ2-2
CDR3 protein: CASSQTAPLAYEQYF; CDR3 DNA: TGTGCCAGCAGCCAGACAGCCCCCCTCGCCTACGAGCAGTACTTC; D gene: -; CDR3 length: 15; V gene: TRBV6-6; J gene: TRBJ2-7
CDR3 protein: CASSEWGGLHF; CDR3 DNA: TGTGCCAGCAGTGAATGGGGAGGACTCCACTTC; D gene: -; CDR3 length: 11; V gene: TRBV25-1; J gene: TRBJ2-7
CDR3 protein: CASRQGPDSGANVLTF; CDR3 DNA: TGCGCCAGCCGACAGGGCCCGGACTCTGGGGCCAACGTCCTGACTTTC; D gene: TRBD1; CDR3 length: 16; V gene: TRBV4-1; J gene: TRBJ2-6
CDR3 protein: CASSSGLAGGTGELFF; CDR3 DNA: TGTGCCAGCAGCTCGGGACTAGCGGGCGGGACCGGGGAGCTGTTTTTT; D gene: TRBD2; CDR3 length: 16; V gene: TRBV7-9; J gene: TRBJ2-2